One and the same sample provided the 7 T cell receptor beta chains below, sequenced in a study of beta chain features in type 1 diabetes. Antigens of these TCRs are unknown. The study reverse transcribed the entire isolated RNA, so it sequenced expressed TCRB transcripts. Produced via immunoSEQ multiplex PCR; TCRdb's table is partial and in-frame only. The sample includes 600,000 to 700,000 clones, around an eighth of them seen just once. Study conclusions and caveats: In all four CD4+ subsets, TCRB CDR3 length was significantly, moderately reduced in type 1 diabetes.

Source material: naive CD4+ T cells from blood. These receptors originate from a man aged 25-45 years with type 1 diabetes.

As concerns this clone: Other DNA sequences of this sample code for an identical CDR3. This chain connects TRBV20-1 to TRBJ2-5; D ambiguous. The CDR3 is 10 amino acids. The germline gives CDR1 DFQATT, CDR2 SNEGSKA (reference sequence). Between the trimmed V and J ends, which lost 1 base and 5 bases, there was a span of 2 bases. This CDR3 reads CSARGETQYF. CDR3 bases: TGCAGTGCTAGAGGCGAGACCCAGTACTTC.

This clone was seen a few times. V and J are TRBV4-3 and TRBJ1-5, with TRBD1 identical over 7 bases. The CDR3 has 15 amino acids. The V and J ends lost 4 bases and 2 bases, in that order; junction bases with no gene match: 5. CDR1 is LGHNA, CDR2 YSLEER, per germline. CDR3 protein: CASSLTGVGNQPQHF. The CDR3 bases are TGCGCCAGCAGCCTCACAGGGGTAGGCAATCAGCCCCAGCATTTT.

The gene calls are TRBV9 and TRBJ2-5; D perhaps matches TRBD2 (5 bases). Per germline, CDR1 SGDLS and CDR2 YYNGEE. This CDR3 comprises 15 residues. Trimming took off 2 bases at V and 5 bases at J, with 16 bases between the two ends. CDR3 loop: CASSVVSGGGETQYF. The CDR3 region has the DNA TGTGCCAGCAGCGTTGTAAGTGGCGGCGGGGAGACCCAGTACTTC.

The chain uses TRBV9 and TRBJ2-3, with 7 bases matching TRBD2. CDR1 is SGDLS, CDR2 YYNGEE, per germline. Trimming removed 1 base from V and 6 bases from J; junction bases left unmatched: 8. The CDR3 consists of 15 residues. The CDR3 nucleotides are TGTGCCAGCAGCGTAAAGGCCTGGGGAGGGGATACGCAGTATTTT. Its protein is CASSVKAWGGDTQYF.

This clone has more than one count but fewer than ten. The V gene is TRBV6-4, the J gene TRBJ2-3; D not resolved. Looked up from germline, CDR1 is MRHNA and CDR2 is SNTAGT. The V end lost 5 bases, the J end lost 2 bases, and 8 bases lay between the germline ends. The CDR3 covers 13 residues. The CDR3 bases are TGTGCCAGCAGTATGGATTACACAGATACGCAGTATTTT. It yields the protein CASSMDYTDTQYF.

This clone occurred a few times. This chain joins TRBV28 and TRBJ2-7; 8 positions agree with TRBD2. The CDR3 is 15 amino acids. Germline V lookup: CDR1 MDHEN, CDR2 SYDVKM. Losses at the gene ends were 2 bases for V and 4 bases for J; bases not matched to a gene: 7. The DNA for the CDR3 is TGTGCCAGCAGTTTAGCCAGGTCGGGAGGGTACGAGCAGTACTTC. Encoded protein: CASSLARSGGYEQYF.

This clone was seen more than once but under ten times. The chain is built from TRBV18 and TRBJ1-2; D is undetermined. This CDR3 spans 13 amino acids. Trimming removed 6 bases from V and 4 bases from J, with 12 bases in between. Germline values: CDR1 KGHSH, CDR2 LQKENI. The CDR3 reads CASSLSGVYGYTF. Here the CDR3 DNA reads TGTGCCAGCTCTCTTTCGGGCGTCTATGGCTACACCTTC.